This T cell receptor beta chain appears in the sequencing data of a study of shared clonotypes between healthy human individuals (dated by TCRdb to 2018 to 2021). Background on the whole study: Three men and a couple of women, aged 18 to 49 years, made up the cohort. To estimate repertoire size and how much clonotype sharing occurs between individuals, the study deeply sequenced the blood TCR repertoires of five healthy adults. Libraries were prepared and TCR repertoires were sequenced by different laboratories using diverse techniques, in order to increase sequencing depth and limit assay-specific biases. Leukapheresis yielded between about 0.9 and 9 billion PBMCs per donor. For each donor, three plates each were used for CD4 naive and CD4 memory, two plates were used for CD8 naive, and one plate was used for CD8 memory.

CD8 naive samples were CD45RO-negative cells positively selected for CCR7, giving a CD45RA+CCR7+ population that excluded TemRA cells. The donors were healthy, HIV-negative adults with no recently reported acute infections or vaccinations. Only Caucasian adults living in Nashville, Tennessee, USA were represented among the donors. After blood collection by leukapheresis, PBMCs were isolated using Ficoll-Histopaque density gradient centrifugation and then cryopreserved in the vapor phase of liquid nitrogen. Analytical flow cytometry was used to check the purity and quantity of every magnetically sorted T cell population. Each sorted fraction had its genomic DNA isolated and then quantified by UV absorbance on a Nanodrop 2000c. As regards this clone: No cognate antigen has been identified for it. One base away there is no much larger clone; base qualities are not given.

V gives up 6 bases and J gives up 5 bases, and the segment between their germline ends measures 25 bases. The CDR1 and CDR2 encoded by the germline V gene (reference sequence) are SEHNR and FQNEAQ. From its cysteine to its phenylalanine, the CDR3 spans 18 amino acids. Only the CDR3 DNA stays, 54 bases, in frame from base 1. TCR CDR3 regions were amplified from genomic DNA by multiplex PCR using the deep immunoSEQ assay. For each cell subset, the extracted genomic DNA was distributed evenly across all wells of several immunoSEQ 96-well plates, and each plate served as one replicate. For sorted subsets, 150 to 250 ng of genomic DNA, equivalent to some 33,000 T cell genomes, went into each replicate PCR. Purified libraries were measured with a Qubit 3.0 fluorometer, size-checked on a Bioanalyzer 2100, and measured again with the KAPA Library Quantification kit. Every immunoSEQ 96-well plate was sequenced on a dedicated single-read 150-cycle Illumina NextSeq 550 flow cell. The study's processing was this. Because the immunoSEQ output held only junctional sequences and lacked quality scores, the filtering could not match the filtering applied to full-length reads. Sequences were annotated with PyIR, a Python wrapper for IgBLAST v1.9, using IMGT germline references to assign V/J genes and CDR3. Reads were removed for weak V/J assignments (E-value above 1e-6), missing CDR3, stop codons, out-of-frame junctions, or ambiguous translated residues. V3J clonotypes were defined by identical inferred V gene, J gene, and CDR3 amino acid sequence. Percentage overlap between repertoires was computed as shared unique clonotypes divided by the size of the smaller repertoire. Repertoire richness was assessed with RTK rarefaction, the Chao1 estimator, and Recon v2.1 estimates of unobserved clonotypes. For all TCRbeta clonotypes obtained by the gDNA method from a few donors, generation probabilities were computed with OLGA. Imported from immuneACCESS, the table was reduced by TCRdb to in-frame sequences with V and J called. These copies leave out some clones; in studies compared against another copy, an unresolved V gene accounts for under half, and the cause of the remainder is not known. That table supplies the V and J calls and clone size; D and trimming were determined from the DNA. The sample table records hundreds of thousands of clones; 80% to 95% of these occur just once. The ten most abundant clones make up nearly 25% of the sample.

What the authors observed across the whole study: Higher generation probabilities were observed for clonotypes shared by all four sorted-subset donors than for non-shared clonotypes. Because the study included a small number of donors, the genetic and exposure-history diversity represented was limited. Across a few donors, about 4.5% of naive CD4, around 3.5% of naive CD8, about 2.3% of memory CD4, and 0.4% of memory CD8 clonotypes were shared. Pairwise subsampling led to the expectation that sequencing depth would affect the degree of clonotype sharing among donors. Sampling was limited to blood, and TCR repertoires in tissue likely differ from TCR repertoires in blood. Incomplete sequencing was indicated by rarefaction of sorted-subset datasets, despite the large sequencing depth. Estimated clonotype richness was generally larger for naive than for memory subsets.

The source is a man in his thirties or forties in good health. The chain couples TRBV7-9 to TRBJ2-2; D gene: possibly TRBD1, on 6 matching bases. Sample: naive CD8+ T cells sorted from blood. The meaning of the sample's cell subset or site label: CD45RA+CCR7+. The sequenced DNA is TGTGCCAGCAGTTCGACCCACACAGGGCTCGACAAAACCGGGGAGCTGTTTTTT. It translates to CASSSTHTGLDKTGELFF. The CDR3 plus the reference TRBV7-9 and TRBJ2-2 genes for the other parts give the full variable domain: DTGVSQNPRHKITKRGQNVTFRCDPISEHNRLYWYRQTLGQGPEFLTYFQNEAQLEKSRLLSDRFSAERPKGSFSTLEIQRTEQGDSAMYLCASSSTHTGLDKTGELFFGEGSRLTVL.